The clone carrying this T cell receptor beta chain was counted only a few times. Within the sample, other DNA sequences also encode this same CDR3. These data originate in a study of blood T cell repertoires in COVID-19. On the study more broadly: There were acute and convalescent COVID-19 samples, and they came from the United States, Italy and Spain. PBMCs, B-cell-depleted T cells, or T cells were the source of the cDNA or gDNA that made up the material.

In the authors' workflow: The assay estimated nucleated cells by amplifying reference gene primers. Profiled with immunoSEQ multiplex PCR; TCRdb holds only in-frame clones, not every one. The DNA gave D and trimming, while V, J and clone size come from that table. The profile shows some 170,000 clones, approximately 86% of them singletons. The source of this sequence is a woman in her fifties or sixties with acute or convalescent COVID-19. Sequencing was carried out using peripheral blood.

Here the CDR3 reads CASSFGGGNTIYF. The CDR3 DNA is TGTGCCAGCAGTTTCGGGGGAGGGAACACCATATATTTT. This chain links TRBV12-3 or TRBV12-4 with TRBJ1-3; D perhaps matches TRBD1 (5 bases). V was clipped by 3 bases and J by 7 bases, with 10 bases between them. The CDR3 loop spans 13 amino acids.